This section outlines one T cell receptor beta chain sequence together with its context. This entry comes from a study of blood T cell repertoires in COVID-19. Study overall: The origin of the acute and convalescent COVID-19 samples was the United States, Italy and Spain. PBMCs, B-cell-depleted T cells, or T cells were the source of the cDNA or gDNA that made up the material.

Per the study methods: Nucleated cell counts were estimated from reference gene primer amplification. Some clones are missing from TCRdb's copy, which holds only in-frame ones; the method was immunoSEQ multiplex PCR. V and J calls and clone size are those listed in that table; D and trimming were worked out from the DNA. The table lists about 170,000 clones, approximately 82% of them singletons. V lost 5 bases, J lost 2 bases, and 12 bases lay in between. There are 14 residues in the CDR3. Germline loops: CDR1 WSHSY, CDR2 SAAADI. This sequence was found in a woman older than 75 with active or convalescent COVID-19. The chain combines TRBV10-2 with TRBJ2-5; maybe TRBD2 (5 bases). Sample: peripheral blood. CDR3 region: CASSRTSAQETQYF. As DNA, the CDR3 is TGCGCCAGCAGTAGAACTAGTGCACAAGAGACCCAGTACTTC.